Shown below are 26 T cell receptor beta chains from a single sample sequenced in a study of cytomegalovirus exposure and HLA in healthy donors. Method: immunoSEQ multiplex PCR; TCRdb's copy keeps in-frame clones and lacks some. The sample lists around 300,000 clones; roughly 90% were seen once. The specimen was PBMCs. These receptor sequences come from a woman between 18 and 29 years old in good health and CMV-seronegative.

The chain is built from TRBV27 and TRBJ1-2; weak D call: TRBD1 (6 bases). The germline V and J ends were trimmed by 5 bases and 2 bases, with 15 bases remaining between them. The CDR3 is made up of 15 amino acids. CDR1 and CDR2 (germline): MNHEY, SMNVEV (reference sequence). The CDR3 sequence: CASSLRRGGNYGYTF. Here the CDR3 DNA reads TGTGCCAGCAGTCTACGTCGGGGGGGCAACTATGGCTACACCTTC.

The V call is TRBV29-1, the J call TRBJ2-7; TRBD2 matches 7 bases. With V trimmed by 8 bases and J by 6 bases, 16 bases remained unmatched. The CDR3 has 14 amino acids. In germline, CDR1 is SQVTM, CDR2 ANQGSEA. The CDR3, as DNA: TGCAGCTTCGCTAGCGGAACCCTCTCCGGCGAGCAGTACTTC. It codes for CSFASGTLSGEQYF.

The V gene is TRBV5-1, the J gene TRBJ2-7; 8 bases align to TRBD2. This CDR3 is built from 15 residues. J gave up 2 bases and V 4 bases, and 8 bases lay outside the gene matches. Germline lookup yields CDR1 SGHRS and CDR2 YFSETQ. In nucleotides, the CDR3 is TGCGCCAGCAGCCCCGGAGCGGGAGTAGCCTACGAGCAGTACTTC. This codes for CASSPGAGVAYEQYF.

The DNA of the CDR3 is TGCGCCAGCAGCTCCTCCCCCCAGTACACTGAAGCTTTCTTT. This gives the protein CASSSSPQYTEAFF. The chain links TRBV10-2 to TRBJ1-1; no definite D call. Germline assignment: CDR1 WSHSY and CDR2 SAAADI. V dropped 6 bases and J dropped 3 bases, with 14 bases sitting between them. The CDR3 loop spans 14 amino acids.

J is TRBJ2-7 and V is TRBV2; 8 bases map to TRBD1. V shed 6 bases and J 4 bases; nucleotides not matched to a gene: 11. The CDR3 is 15 residues long. Germline CDR1 SNHLY, CDR2 FYNNEI. CDR3 DNA: TGTGCCAGCAGGGGAGGACAGGGCGCCACATACGAGCAGTACTTC. Translating it yields CASRGGQGATYEQYF.

The CDR3 reads CATRPQGLGYGYTF. The CDR3 bases are TGTGCCACCCGGCCGCAGGGGCTCGGCTATGGCTACACCTTC. This chain uses TRBV2 with TRBJ1-2; possibly TRBD1 for D (6 bases). The CDR3 sequence is 14 residues long. Trimming removed 10 bases at V and 4 bases at J, with 19 bases between. Germline V gene data show CDR1 as SNHLY and CDR2 as FYNNEI. Variable domain in full (rest from reference TRBV2 and TRBJ1-2): EPEVTQTPSHQVTQMGQEVILRCVPISNHLYFYWYRQILGQKVEFLVSFYNNEISEKSEIFDDQFSVERPDGSNFTLKIRSTKLEDSAMYFCATRPQGLGYGYTFGSGTRLTVV.

The count of this clone is one. The chain couples TRBV19 to TRBJ2-7; 11 positions match TRBD1. V gave up 6 bases and J gave up 6 bases; unmatched junction bases: 7. From germline, CDR1 is LNHDA and CDR2 SQIVND (reference sequence). The CDR3 length is 14 residues. DNA of the CDR3: TGTGCCAGTAGCACAGGACAGGGGGCGTTCGAGCAGTACTTC. It codes for CASSTGQGAFEQYF.

The rearrangement joins TRBV5-1 to TRBJ1-1, with D unresolved. Per germline, CDR1 SGHRS and CDR2 YFSETQ. The V end was cut by 3 bases, the J end by 7 bases, with 7 bases between. The CDR3 sequence is 11 residues long. The CDR3 DNA follows: TGCGCCAGCAGCTCCTCCAGTGAAGCTTTCTTT. As protein: CASSSSSEAFF.

The J gene is TRBJ2-1, the V gene TRBV27; TRBD2 aligns across 12 bases. There are 14 residues in the CDR3. The junction had 8 bases not matched to a gene; V was cut back by 8 bases and J by 9 bases. Looked up from germline, CDR1 is MNHEY and CDR2 is SMNVEV (reference sequence). The CDR3 sequence: CASRLLAGGTEQFF. The DNA for the CDR3 is TGTGCCAGCCGCTTACTAGCGGGAGGCACTGAGCAGTTCTTC.

The chain joins TRBV7-7 to TRBJ1-2; 7 bases fit TRBD1. The germline V gene encodes CDR1 SSHAT and CDR2 FNYEAQ (reference sequence). CDR3 size: 15 residues. J lost 5 bases, V lost 3 bases, and 9 bases had no gene match. The CDR3 loop reads CASSFRTGRVYGYTF. As DNA, the CDR3 is TGTGCCAGCAGCTTCCGGACAGGTAGGGTATATGGCTACACCTTC. The entire variable domain, with the rest obtained from reference TRBV7-7 and TRBJ1-2, is as follows: GAGVSQSPRYKVTKRGQDVTLRCDPISSHATLYWYQQALGQGPEFLTYFNYEAQPDKSGLPSDRFSAERPEGSISTLTIQRTEQRDSAMYRCASSFRTGRVYGYTFGSGTRLTVV.

This clone has more than one count but fewer than ten. The rearrangement joins TRBV5-1 to TRBJ1-6; weak D call: TRBD1 (5 bases). V was cut by 0 bases and J by 9 bases, with 7 bases left in between. Per the germline V gene, CDR1 is SGHRS and CDR2 is YFSETQ. The CDR3 runs to 13 residues. CDR3 loop: CASSLAGRSPLHF. DNA of the CDR3: TGCGCCAGCAGCTTGGCAGGGCGTTCACCCCTCCACTTT.

A single count supports this clone. The chain has TRBV19 and TRBJ1-2; 7 bases are shared with TRBD1. V lost 4 bases, J lost 3 bases, and 5 bases stayed unmatched. This CDR3 comprises 14 residues. Germline CDR1 LNHDA, CDR2 SQIVND (reference sequence). The CDR3 spells CASSTTGSDYGYTF. The CDR3, as DNA: TGTGCCAGTAGTACGACAGGGTCGGACTATGGCTACACCTTC.

The J gene is TRBJ2-7, the V gene TRBV29-1; TRBD2 agrees at 8 bases. V shed 3 bases and J 2 bases; nucleotides not matched to a gene: 6. The germline gives CDR1 SQVTM, CDR2 ANQGSEA. The CDR3 extends over 14 amino acids. This chain's CDR3 is CSVEVAGGPYEQYF. In nucleotides, the CDR3 is TGCAGCGTTGAGGTGGCGGGAGGCCCCTACGAGCAGTACTTC.

CDR3 nucleotides: TGTGCCTGGAGTCGTACAGGGGGGACCACAGATACGCAGTATTTT. This translates into CAWSRTGGTTDTQYF. This chain links TRBV30 with TRBJ2-3, with 8 bases lining up with TRBD1. V dropped 2 bases and J dropped 2; count of bases not matched to a gene: 6. The CDR3 has 15 residues. Per the germline V gene, CDR1 is GTSNPN and CDR2 is SVGIG (reference sequence).

This clone has only one observation. This chain links TRBV4-1 with TRBJ2-1, with 8 bases matching TRBD2. CDR3 length: 18 residues. V was pared by 4 bases and J by 0 bases, with 11 bases of the junction left unmatched. Germline V gene data show CDR1 as MGHRA and CDR2 as YSYEKL. CDR3 residues: CASSPLTSGPSSYNEQFF. The CDR3 nucleotides are TGCGCCAGCAGCCCATTAACTAGCGGTCCAAGCTCCTACAATGAGCAGTTCTTC.

V gene TRBV7-9 combines with J gene TRBJ2-7; 7 nucleotides match TRBD2. V was clipped by 1 base and J by 4 bases; unmatched bases: 10. The CDR3 is made up of 16 amino acids. CDR1 SEHNR and CDR2 FQNEAQ come from the germline V gene (reference sequence). The CDR3 reads CASSLVASGGLYEQYF. CDR3 bases: TGTGCCAGCAGCTTAGTGGCTTCGGGAGGTTTATACGAGCAGTACTTC.

This clone was observed a few times. This chain joins TRBV5-1 and TRBJ2-7; TRBD2 agrees at 12 bases. Trimming cost V 0 bases and J 4 bases; bases outside gene matches: 8. Germline V gene sequence: CDR1 SGHRS, CDR2 YFSETQ. This CDR3 spans 17 amino acids. CDR3 loop: CASSLAQPGTSGYEQYF. CDR3 bases: TGCGCCAGCAGCTTGGCCCAACCCGGGACTAGCGGGTACGAGCAGTACTTC.

This clone was observed a few times. The rearrangement links TRBV25-1 to TRBJ2-2; tentatively, D is TRBD1 (6 bases). This CDR3 spans 17 amino acids. The ends were cut back, 3 bases at V and 4 bases at J, with 18 bases in the middle. CDR1 and CDR2 (germline): MGHDK, SYGVNS. DNA of the CDR3: TGTGCCAGCAGTGAGGTCTCTGGGCAGGGGAGCACCGGGGAGCTGTTTTTT. Protein sequence: CASSEVSGQGSTGELFF.

The rearrangement uses TRBV2 and TRBJ1-2; tentatively, D is TRBD1 (6 bases). Trimming took off 4 bases at V and 2 bases at J, with 11 bases between the two ends. The CDR3 consists of 14 residues. The germline CDR1 and CDR2 sequences are SNHLY and FYNNEI. For the CDR3, the DNA is TGTGCCAGCAGTGCTCGGACAGTAAACTATGGCTACACCTTC. It codes for CASSARTVNYGYTF.

The CDR3 protein is CASSQKGLSSYNEQFF. Here the CDR3 DNA reads TGCGCCAGCAGCCAAAAGGGGTTAAGCTCCTACAATGAGCAGTTCTTC. This rearrangement joins TRBV4-3 to TRBJ2-1; D is possibly TRBD1 (5 bases). The germline V gene has CDR1 LGHNA and CDR2 YSLEER. The CDR3 spans 16 residues. V was cut by 2 bases and J by 0 bases, with 11 bases left in between.

The V and J genes are TRBV5-6 and TRBJ1-2, with 10 bases aligning to TRBD1. The germline V gene encodes CDR1 SGHDT and CDR2 YYEEEE. This CDR3 region has 14 residues. V trimming: 2 bases; J trimming: 11 bases; junction bases outside the gene matches: 9. The CDR3 DNA follows: TGTGCCAGCAGCTTATACGACAGGGGGCTGGGGTACACCTTC. It specifies CASSLYDRGLGYTF.

V is TRBV11-2 and J is TRBJ1-2, with D unclear. Germline CDR1 is SGHAT and CDR2 is FQNNGV. The CDR3 extends over 14 amino acids. Trimming shortened V by 0 bases and J by 4 bases, and 9 bases separated the two germline ends. The CDR3 sequence is CASSLDLGSYGYTF. The CDR3 DNA sequence: TGTGCCAGCAGCTTAGATCTCGGGAGCTATGGCTACACCTTC. The whole variable domain, remainder taken from reference TRBV11-2 and TRBJ1-2, is EAGVAQSPRYKIIEKRQSVAFWCNPISGHATLYWYQQILGQGPKLLIQFQNNGVVDDSQLPKDRFSAERLKGVDSTLKIQPAKLEDSAVYLCASSLDLGSYGYTFGSGTRLTVV.

The chain recombines TRBV7-8 with TRBJ2-5; D is uncertain. CDR3 length equals 13 residues. CDR1 SGHVS and CDR2 FQNEAQ come from the germline V gene. V lost 5 bases and J lost 1, with 8 bases in between. The CDR3 region is CASSHYGQETQYF. CDR3 nucleotides: TGTGCCAGCAGCCATTACGGCCAAGAGACCCAGTACTTC. Full variable domain (rest looked up from reference TRBV7-8 and TRBJ2-5): GAGVSQSPRYKVAKRGQDVALRCDPISGHVSLFWYQQALGQGPEFLTYFQNEAQLDKSGLPSDRFFAERPEGSVSTLKIQRTQQEDSAVYLCASSHYGQETQYFGPGTRLLVL.

The genes are TRBV5-1 and TRBJ2-5; D possibly corresponds to TRBD1 (5 bases). Trimming shortened V by 1 base and J by 2 bases, and 12 bases separated the two germline ends. Germline CDR1 reads SGHRS; CDR2 reads YFSETQ. The CDR3 contains 15 residues. CDR3 in amino acids: CASSLNFRDQETQYF. The CDR3 nucleotides are TGCGCCAGCAGCTTGAATTTCAGGGATCAAGAGACCCAGTACTTC.

The V call is TRBV7-9, the J call TRBJ2-5; TRBD1 might be the D (5 bases). This CDR3 spans 13 amino acids. V shed 1 base and J shed 13 bases, with 16 bases lying between them. Germline values: CDR1 SEHNR, CDR2 FQNEAQ (reference sequence). The CDR3 nucleotides are TGTGCCAGCAGCTTAGTGGGGCAGGACCCCATGTACTTC. Translation gives CASSLVGQDPMYF. The variable domain in full, completed from reference TRBV7-9 and TRBJ2-5, reads DTGVSQNPRHKITKRGQNVTFRCDPISEHNRLYWYRQTLGQGPEFLTYFQNEAQLEKSRLLSDRFSAERPKGSFSTLEIQRTEQGDSAMYLCASSLVGQDPMYFGPGTRLLVL.

The chain links TRBV5-1 to TRBJ2-7, with D tentatively TRBD2 (5 bases). This CDR3 comprises 14 residues. Trimming stripped 2 bases from V and 7 bases from J, with 16 bases between. CDR1 SGHRS and CDR2 YFSETQ come from the germline V gene. CDR3 amino acids: CASSFEGSLLEQYF. The CDR3 DNA is TGCGCCAGCAGCTTCGAGGGCTCCCTCTTAGAGCAGTACTTC.